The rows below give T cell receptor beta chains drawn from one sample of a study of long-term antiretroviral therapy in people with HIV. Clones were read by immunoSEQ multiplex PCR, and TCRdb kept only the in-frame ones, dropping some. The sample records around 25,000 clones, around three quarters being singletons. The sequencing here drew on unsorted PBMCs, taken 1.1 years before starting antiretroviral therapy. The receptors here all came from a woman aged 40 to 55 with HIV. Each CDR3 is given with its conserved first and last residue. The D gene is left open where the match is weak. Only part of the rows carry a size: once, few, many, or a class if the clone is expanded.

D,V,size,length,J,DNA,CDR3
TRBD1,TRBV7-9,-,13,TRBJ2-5,TGTGCCAGCAGCTTGGGACAGTTAGAGACCCAGTACTTC,CASSLGQLETQYF
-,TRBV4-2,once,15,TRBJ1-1,TGTGCCAGCAGCCACCCCAACGGCAGGGGCCCTGAAGCTTTCTTT,CASSHPNGRGPEAFF
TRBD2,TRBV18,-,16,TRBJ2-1,TGTGCCAGCTCACCGGGGACTAGCGGAACCTACAATGAGCAGTTCTTC,CASSPGTSGTYNEQFF
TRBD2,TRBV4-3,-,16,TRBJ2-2,TGCGCCAGCAGCCCGCACGGGGGGGCTGGTACCGGGGAGCTGTTTTTT,CASSPHGGAGTGELFF
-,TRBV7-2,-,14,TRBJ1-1,TGTGCCAGCAGCTTCGGACTGATGAACACTGAAGCTTTCTTT,CASSFGLMNTEAFF
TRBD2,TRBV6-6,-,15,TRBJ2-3,TGTGCCAGCAGACCCGGACTAGCGGGAGTAGATACGCAGTATTTT,CASRPGLAGVDTQYF
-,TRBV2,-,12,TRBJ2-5,TGTGCCAGCAATGGACCCCAAGAGACCCAGTACTTC,CASNGPQETQYF
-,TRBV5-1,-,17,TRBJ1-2,TGCGCCAGCAGGCAGCCGGGACTAACCCAAATGAACTATGGCTACACCTTC,CASRQPGLTQMNYGYTF
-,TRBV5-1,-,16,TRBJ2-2,TGCGCCAGCAGCTTGGTAGTGCGAGAGGGCAGCGGGGAGCTGTTTTTT,CASSLVVREGSGELFF
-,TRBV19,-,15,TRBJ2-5,TGTGCCAGTAGTATCCTAACAGGAGGGAGCTCGGCCCAGTACTTC,CASSILTGGSSAQYF
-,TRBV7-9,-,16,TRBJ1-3,TGTGCCAGCAGCTTAGGAGGCCTACACTCTGGAAACACCATATATTTT,CASSLGGLHSGNTIYF
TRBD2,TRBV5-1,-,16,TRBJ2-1,TGCGCCAGCAGCTTGGGGCTGCTAGCGGGAGGCAATGAGCAGTTCTTC,CASSLGLLAGGNEQFF
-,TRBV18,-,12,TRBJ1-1,TGTGCCAGCTCACCTGATCGTACGGGACTTTTCTTT,CASSPDRTGLFF
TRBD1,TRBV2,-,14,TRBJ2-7,TGTGCCACCAACCAGGACAGGGCACGCCACGAGCAGTACTTC,CATNQDRARHEQYF
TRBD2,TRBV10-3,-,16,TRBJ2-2,TGTGCCATCAGTGAGATAGCGGGAGTTGGCACCGGGGAGCTGTTTTTT,CAISEIAGVGTGELFF
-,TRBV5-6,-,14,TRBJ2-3,TGTGCCAGCAGCTTGGCAGATGGGACAGATACGCAGTATTTT,CASSLADGTDTQYF
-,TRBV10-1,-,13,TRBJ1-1,TGCGCCAGCAGAAGGGACACTGGGGATGAAGCTTTCTTT,CASRRDTGDEAFF
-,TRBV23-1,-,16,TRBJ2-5,TGCGCCAGCAGTCCTCAACTCAGGCTTTCGGGAGAGACCCAGTACTTC,CASSPQLRLSGETQYF
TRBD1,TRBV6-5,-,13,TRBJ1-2,TGTGCCAGCAGGGAGGACAGGGGATGGGGCTACACCTTC,CASREDRGWGYTF
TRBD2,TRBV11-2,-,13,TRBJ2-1,TGTGCCAGCAGCACCGAGTTAGCGGGAAAGCAGTTCTTC,CASSTELAGKQFF
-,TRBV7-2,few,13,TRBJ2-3,TGTGCCAGCACCCCCTATGGCCCAGATACGCAGTATTTT,CASTPYGPDTQYF
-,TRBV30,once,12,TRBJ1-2,TGTGCCTGGAGTGTCACATCAGGGGAGAACACCTTC,CAWSVTSGENTF
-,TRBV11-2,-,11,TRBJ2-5,TGTGCCAGCAGCTGGGGAACGACCCAGTACTTC,CASSWGTTQYF
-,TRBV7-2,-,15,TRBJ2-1,TGTGCCAGCAGCCCCCGGGAGAGCTCCTACAATGAGCAGTTCTTC,CASSPRESSYNEQFF
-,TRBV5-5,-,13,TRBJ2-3,TGTGCCAGCAGCCACCCCTTAACAGATACGCAGTATTTT,CASSHPLTDTQYF
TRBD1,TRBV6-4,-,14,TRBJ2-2,TGTGCCAGCAGGTTGACAGGGTTCACCGGGGAGCTGTTTTTT,CASRLTGFTGELFF
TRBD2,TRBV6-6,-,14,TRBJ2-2,TGTGCCAGCAGTTACGGGCGGGAGACCGGGGAGCTGTTTTTT,CASSYGRETGELFF
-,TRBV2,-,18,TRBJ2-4,TGTGCCAGCCTCACACAGAGAGACTCCTTTCTAGCCAAAAACATTCAGTACTTC,CASLTQRDSFLAKNIQYF
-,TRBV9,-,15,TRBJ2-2,TGTGCCAGCAGCGTAGAGGGGTACGGCACCGGGGAGCTGTTTTTT,CASSVEGYGTGELFF
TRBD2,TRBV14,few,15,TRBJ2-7,TGTGCCAGCAGATCGAGCGGGAGCCCAACAATGGGGCAGTACTTC,CASRSSGSPTMGQYF
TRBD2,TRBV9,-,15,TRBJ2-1,TGTGCCAGCAGCGTAGGGACTAGCGGGAGTGATGAGCAGTTCTTC,CASSVGTSGSDEQFF
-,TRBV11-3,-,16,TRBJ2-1,TGTGCCAGCAGCTTAGTCTCCGGGAAAGGGCCCAGTGAGCAGTTCTTC,CASSLVSGKGPSEQFF
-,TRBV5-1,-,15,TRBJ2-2,TGCGCCAGCAGCTTGGCAGGATCCGACACCGGGGAGCTGTTTTTT,CASSLAGSDTGELFF
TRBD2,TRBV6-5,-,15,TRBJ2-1,TGTGCCAGCAGTCCGGGACTAGCGGCCTACAATGAGCAGTTCTTC,CASSPGLAAYNEQFF
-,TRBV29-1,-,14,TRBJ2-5,TGCAGCGTTGAAGATGAGAGACAGCAAGAGACCCAGTACTTC,CSVEDERQQETQYF
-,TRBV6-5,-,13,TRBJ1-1,TGTGCCAGCAGACGCCCAGGGACCACTGAAGCTTTCTTT,CASRRPGTTEAFF
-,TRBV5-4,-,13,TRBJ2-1,TGTGCCAGTGCCCGGAGCTCCTACAATGAGCAGTTCTTC,CASARSSYNEQFF
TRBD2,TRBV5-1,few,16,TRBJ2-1,TGCGCCAGCAGCCTAGGGACTAGCGGGGGGCGGGGTGAGCAGTTCTTC,CASSLGTSGGRGEQFF
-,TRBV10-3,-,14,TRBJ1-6,TGTGCCATCAGTGCAGAGGGGGATAATTCACCCCTCCACTTT,CAISAEGDNSPLHF
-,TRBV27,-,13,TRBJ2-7,TGTGCCAGCAGTTCGGACAGCTCCTACGAGCAGTACTTC,CASSSDSSYEQYF
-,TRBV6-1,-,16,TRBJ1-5,TGTGCCAGCAGTGAAGGTTCCAGGGGCGCCGGTCAGCCCCAGCATTTT,CASSEGSRGAGQPQHF
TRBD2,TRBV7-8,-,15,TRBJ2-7,TGTGCCAGCAGCTTAGGTGGGGACTACTTCTACGAGCAGTACTTC,CASSLGGDYFYEQYF
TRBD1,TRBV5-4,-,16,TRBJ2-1,TGTGCCAGCAGCAGCCGGGACAGGGCTTTGGGCAATGAGCAGTTCTTC,CASSSRDRALGNEQFF
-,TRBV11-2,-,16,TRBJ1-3,TGTGCCAGCAGCTTAGACTTGGCAGCCTCTGGAAACACCATATATTTT,CASSLDLAASGNTIYF
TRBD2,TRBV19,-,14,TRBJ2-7,TGTGCCAGTAGTATGGGGGGGGGAGCAGGCGAGCAGTACTTC,CASSMGGGAGEQYF
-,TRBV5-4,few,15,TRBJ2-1,TGTGCCAGCAGCTTGGGGACCGGCCATGTCCCAGAGCAGTTCTTC,CASSLGTGHVPEQFF
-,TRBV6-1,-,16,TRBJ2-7,TGTGCCAGCAGTGAAGCCGGACTCTCTGGCCAATACGAGCAGTACTTC,CASSEAGLSGQYEQYF
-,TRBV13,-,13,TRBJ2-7,TGTGCCAGCAGCTACACAGGGTCCTACGAGCAGTACTTC,CASSYTGSYEQYF
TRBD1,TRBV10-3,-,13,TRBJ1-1,TGTGCCATCAGTCGACAGGGGGAATTTGAAGCTTTCTTT,CAISRQGEFEAFF
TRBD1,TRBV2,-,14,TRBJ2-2,TGTGCCAGCAGTGAGACAGGGGGCACCGGGGAGCTGTTTTTT,CASSETGGTGELFF